The 13 T cell receptor beta chains listed next were all sequenced from one sample in a study of blood T cell repertoires in COVID-19 (dated by TCRdb to the early 2020s). Library preparation used the immunoSEQ multiplex PCR assay. Not all clones reach the TCRdb copy of this immuneACCESS table, which keeps in-frame sequences only. Checked studies attribute under half of the gap to unresolved V genes and leave the rest unexplained. This sample holds approximately 300,000 clones; 75% to 95% were observed only once. 6.8% of the sample lies in the top ten. Sequenced input: peripheral blood. These receptors originate from a woman aged 25-40 years with COVID-19, enrolled during active disease.

The V call is TRBV7-9, the J call TRBJ1-1; 11 bases map to TRBD1. The V and J ends lost 6 bases and 6 bases, in that order; junction bases with no gene match: 9. Germline V gives CDR1 SEHNR, CDR2 FQNEAQ (reference sequence). The CDR3 extends over 15 amino acids. CDR3 coding DNA: TGTGCCAGCAGGACCGGACAGGGGGCTGGTTCTGAAGCTTTCTTT. Protein sequence: CASRTGQGAGSEAFF.

V is TRBV11-2 and J is TRBJ2-5; D gene uncertain. There are 14 residues in the CDR3. V lost 3 bases, J lost 1 base, and 9 bases lay in between. The V gene's germline CDR1 is SGHAT and CDR2 FQNNGV. The CDR3, as DNA: TGTGCCAGCAGCTTTGAGGCCTTCCAAGAGACCCAGTACTTC. Its translation: CASSFEAFQETQYF.

This chain connects TRBV2 to TRBJ2-2; TRBD1 matches at 9 bases. There are 14 residues in the CDR3. The germline V gene has CDR1 SNHLY and CDR2 FYNNEI. The J segment lost 5 bases and the V segment lost 7 bases, leaving 5 bases of the junction unmatched. CDR3 region: CASNTGTGTGELFF. The CDR3 DNA follows: TGTGCCAGCAACACCGGGACAGGGACCGGGGAGCTGTTTTTT.

This chain uses TRBV5-1 with TRBJ1-2, with D perhaps TRBD1 (6 bases). With 3 bases removed from V and 8 bases from J, the gap between germline ends came to 11 bases. Per the germline V gene, CDR1 is SGHRS and CDR2 is YFSETQ. The CDR3 spans 12 residues. CDR3 amino acids: CASSSDRQGYTF. CDR3 coding DNA: TGCGCCAGCAGCTCGGACAGACAGGGCTACACCTTC.

The chain links TRBV5-1 to TRBJ1-3; D is unclear. This CDR3 comprises 17 residues. In germline, CDR1 is SGHRS, CDR2 YFSETQ. V was trimmed by 0 bases and J by 0 bases, leaving 13 bases between them. The CDR3 DNA follows: TGCGCCAGCAGCTTGGGTATTACAGTCCGCTCTGGAAACACCATATATTTT. It codes for CASSLGITVRSGNTIYF.

This clone was picked up one time. The chain carries TRBV6-2 or TRBV6-3 and TRBJ2-3; 8 bases match TRBD2. CDR1 is MNHEY, CDR2 SVGEGT, per germline. This CDR3 has 19 amino acids. V was pared by 0 bases and J by 3 bases, with 14 bases of the junction left unmatched. CDR3 loop: CASSYSTGGLRGRTDTQYF. The CDR3 nucleotides are TGTGCCAGCAGTTACTCGACGGGAGGTTTGCGCGGGAGGACAGATACGCAGTATTTT.

This clone was seen a few times. The chain carries TRBV7-6 and TRBJ1-4; D unclear. This CDR3 comprises 12 residues. Germline values: CDR1 SGHVS, CDR2 FNYEAQ. The V end was cut by 5 bases, the J end by 7 bases, with 8 bases between. CDR3 in DNA: TGTGCCAGCAGCCCCAACGGTGAAAAACTGTTTTTT. It codes for CASSPNGEKLFF.

The V gene is TRBV29-1, the J gene TRBJ2-5, with D perhaps TRBD2 (5 bases). The CDR3 loop spans 12 amino acids. Germline V gene data show CDR1 as SQVTM and CDR2 as ANQGSEA. The V gene lost 6 bases and the J gene lost 9 bases, with 17 bases spanning the gap. CDR3 amino acids: CSVPSSAGAQYF. The CDR3 bases are TGCAGCGTCCCCTCTTCCGCCGGGGCCCAGTACTTC.

The rearrangement uses TRBV6-6 and TRBJ1-6; 7 positions agree with TRBD1. The CDR3 runs 16 residues. V shed 0 bases, J shed 9 bases, and the junction held 8 bases outside the gene matches. Germline loops: CDR1 MNHNY, CDR2 SVGAGI (reference sequence). CDR3 loop: CASSYSIDRDGSPLHF. CDR3 DNA: TGTGCCAGCAGTTACTCCATTGACAGGGATGGTTCACCCCTCCACTTT.

V usage is TRBV30 and J usage is TRBJ1-3, with 9 bases that match TRBD1. Germline CDR1 GTSNPN, CDR2 SVGIG (reference sequence). V lost 2 bases, J lost 2 bases, and 7 bases stayed unmatched. The CDR3 contains 16 residues. In DNA form, the CDR3 reads TGTGCCTGGAGTCCTAAACAGGGGGCGGCTGGAAACACCATATATTTT. As protein: CAWSPKQGAAGNTIYF.

This clone was found a few times. The rearrangement joins TRBV7-9 to TRBJ2-2, with D perhaps matching TRBD2 (5 bases). The CDR3 is 14 residues long. CDR1 and CDR2 from the germline V gene are SEHNR and FQNEAQ (reference sequence). Trimming pared 2 bases from V and 5 bases from J, leaving 9 bases between. DNA of the CDR3: TGTGCCAGCAGCTTACCCCGGGATACCGGGGAGCTGTTTTTT. Protein sequence: CASSLPRDTGELFF.

The V and J genes are TRBV18 and TRBJ1-4; maybe TRBD1 (5 bases). This CDR3 has 16 residues. Germline V gene sequence: CDR1 KGHSH, CDR2 LQKENI. Trimming took off 2 bases at V and 0 bases at J, with 10 bases between the two ends. CDR3 loop: CASSPTRDTTNEKLFF. The DNA for the CDR3 is TGTGCCAGCTCACCAACCAGGGATACAACTAATGAAAAACTGTTTTTT.

This chain uses TRBV7-2 with TRBJ2-1; 7 nucleotides agree with TRBD1. From germline, CDR1 is SGHTA and CDR2 FQGNSA. V gave up 6 bases and J gave up 8 bases; unmatched junction bases: 7. This CDR3 comprises 13 residues. CDR3 in DNA: TGTGCCAGCAGTCCCGGGACAGCCCATGAGCAGTTCTTC. Amino acid sequence: CASSPGTAHEQFF.